This T cell receptor beta chain stems from a study of blood T cell repertoires in COVID-19. The overall study: In each case, the material was cDNA or gDNA derived from T cells, B-cell-depleted T cells, or PBMCs.

Per the original data handling: The authors estimated nucleated cell counts from reference gene primer amplification. The data were produced by immunoSEQ multiplex PCR, yet TCRdb's version contains in-frame clones alone and is incomplete. V and J calls and clone size are given by that table; D and trimming were obtained from the DNA. The sample contains a few hundred thousand clones, roughly nine tenths of which appear only once. The sequenced material came from peripheral blood. This clonotype was sampled from a woman between 50 and 59 years old who had recovered from COVID-19.

The CDR3 region has the DNA TGCGCCAGCAGCGACCCTAGCGGAGCCTACAATGAGCAGTTCTTC. Amino acids: CASSDPSGAYNEQFF. The chain links TRBV5-1 to TRBJ2-1, with 7 bases lining up with TRBD2. CDR1 and CDR2 (germline): SGHRS, YFSETQ. V was clipped by 4 bases and J by 2 bases; unmatched bases: 6. There are 15 residues in the CDR3.